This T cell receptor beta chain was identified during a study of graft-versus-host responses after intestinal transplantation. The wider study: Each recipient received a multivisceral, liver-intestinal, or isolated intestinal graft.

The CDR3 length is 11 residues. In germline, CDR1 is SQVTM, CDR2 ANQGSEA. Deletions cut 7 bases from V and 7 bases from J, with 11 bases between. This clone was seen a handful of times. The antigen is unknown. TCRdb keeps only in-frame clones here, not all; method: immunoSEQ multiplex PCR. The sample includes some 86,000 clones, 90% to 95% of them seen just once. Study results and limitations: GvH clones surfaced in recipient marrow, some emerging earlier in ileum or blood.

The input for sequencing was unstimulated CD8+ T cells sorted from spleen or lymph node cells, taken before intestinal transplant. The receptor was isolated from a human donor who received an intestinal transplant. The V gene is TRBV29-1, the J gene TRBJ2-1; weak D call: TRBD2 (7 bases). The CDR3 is CSGEGENEQFF. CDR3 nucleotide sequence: TGCAGCGGGGAGGGGGAAAATGAGCAGTTCTTC.